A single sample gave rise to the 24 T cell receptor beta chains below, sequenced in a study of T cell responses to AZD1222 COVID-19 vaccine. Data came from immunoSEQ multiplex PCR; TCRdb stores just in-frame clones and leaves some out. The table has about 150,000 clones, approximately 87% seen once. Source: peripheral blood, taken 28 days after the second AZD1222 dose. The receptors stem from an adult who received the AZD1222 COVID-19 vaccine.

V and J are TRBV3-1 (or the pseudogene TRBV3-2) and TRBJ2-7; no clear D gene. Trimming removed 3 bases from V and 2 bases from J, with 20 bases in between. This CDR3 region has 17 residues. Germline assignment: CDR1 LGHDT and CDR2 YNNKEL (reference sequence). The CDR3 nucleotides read TGTGCCAGCAGCCACCTGGTGGGCAACTTGATCCCCTACGAGCAGTACTTC. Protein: CASSHLVGNLIPYEQYF.

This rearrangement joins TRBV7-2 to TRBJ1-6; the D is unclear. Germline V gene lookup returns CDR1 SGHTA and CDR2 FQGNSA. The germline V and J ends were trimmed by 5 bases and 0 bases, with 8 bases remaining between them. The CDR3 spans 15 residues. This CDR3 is CASSREGSYNSPLHF. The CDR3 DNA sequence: TGTGCCAGCAGCCGGGAAGGCTCCTATAATTCACCCCTCCACTTT.

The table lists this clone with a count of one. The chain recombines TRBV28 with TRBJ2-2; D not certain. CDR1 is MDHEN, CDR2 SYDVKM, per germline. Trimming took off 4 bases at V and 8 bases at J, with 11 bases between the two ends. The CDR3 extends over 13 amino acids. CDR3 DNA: TGTGCCAGCAGTTCCATCACCTGGGGGGAGCTGTTTTTT. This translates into CASSSITWGELFF.

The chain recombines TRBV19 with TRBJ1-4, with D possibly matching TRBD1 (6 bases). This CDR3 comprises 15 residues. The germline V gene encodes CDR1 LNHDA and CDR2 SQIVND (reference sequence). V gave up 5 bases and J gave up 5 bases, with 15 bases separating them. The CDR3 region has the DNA TGTGCCAGTAGTGCATGGGACACCCGAAATGAAAAACTGTTTTTT. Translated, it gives CASSAWDTRNEKLFF. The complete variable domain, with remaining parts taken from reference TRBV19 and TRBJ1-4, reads DGGITQSPKYLFRKEGQNVTLSCEQNLNHDAMYWYRQDPGQGLRLIYYSQIVNDFQKGDIAEGYSVSREKKESFPLTVTSAQKNPTAFYLCASSAWDTRNEKLFFGSGTQLSVL.

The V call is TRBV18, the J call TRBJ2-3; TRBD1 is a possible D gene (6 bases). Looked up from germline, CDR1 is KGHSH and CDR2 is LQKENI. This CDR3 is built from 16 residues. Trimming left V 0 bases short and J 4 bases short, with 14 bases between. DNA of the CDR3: TGTGCCAGCTCACCACCGGCGGCAGGGGTGGCAGATACGCAGTATTTT. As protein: CASSPPAAGVADTQYF.

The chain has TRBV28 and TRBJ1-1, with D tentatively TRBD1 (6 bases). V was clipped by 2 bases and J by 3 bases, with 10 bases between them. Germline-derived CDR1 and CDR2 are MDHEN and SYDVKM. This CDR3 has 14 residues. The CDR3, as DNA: TGTGCCAGCAGTTTACAGGGGCGATACACTGAAGCTTTCTTT. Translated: CASSLQGRYTEAFF.

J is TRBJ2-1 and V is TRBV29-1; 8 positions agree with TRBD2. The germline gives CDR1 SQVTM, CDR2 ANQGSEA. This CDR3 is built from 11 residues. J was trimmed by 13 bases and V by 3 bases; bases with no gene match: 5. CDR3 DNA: TGCAGCGTTGATCGGGGGGGCCCTCAGTTCTTC. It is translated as CSVDRGGPQFF.

The chain's CDR3 is CAISATVGNTIYF. The DNA of the CDR3 is TGTGCCATCAGTGCGACAGTTGGAAACACCATATATTTT. This rearrangement joins TRBV10-3 to TRBJ1-3, with D possibly being TRBD1 (5 bases). This CDR3 has 13 residues. V was pared by 4 bases and J by 3 bases, with 7 bases between. Germline loops: CDR1 ENHRY, CDR2 SYGVKD.

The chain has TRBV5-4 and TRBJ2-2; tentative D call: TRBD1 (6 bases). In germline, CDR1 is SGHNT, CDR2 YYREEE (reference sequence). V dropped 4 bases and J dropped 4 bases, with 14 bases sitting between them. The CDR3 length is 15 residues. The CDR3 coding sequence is TGTGCCAGCAGCAACGGACAGATAACCACCGGGGAGCTGTTTTTT. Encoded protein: CASSNGQITTGELFF.

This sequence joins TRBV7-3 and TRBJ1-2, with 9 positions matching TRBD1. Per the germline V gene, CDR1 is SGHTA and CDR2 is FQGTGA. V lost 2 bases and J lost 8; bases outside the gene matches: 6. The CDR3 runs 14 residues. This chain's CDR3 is CASSLGGQGMGYTF. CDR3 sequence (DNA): TGTGCCAGCAGCTTAGGCGGACAGGGGATGGGCTACACCTTC.

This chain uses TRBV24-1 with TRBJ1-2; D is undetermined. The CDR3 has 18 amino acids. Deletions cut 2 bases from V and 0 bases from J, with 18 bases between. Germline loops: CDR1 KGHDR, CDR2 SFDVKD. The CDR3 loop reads CATSDSTAAKVANYGYTF. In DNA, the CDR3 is TGTGCCACCAGTGATTCAACCGCGGCAAAGGTCGCTAACTATGGCTACACCTTC.

CDR3 sequence: CASSIGTGPSDTQYF. The CDR3, as DNA: TGTGCCAGTAGTATCGGGACAGGACCATCGGATACGCAGTATTTT. The chain has TRBV19 and TRBJ2-3, with 8 positions matching TRBD1. This CDR3 is built from 15 residues. The trim removed 3 bases at V and 6 bases at J, leaving 8 bases unmatched. Germline-derived CDR1 and CDR2 are LNHDA and SQIVND (reference sequence).

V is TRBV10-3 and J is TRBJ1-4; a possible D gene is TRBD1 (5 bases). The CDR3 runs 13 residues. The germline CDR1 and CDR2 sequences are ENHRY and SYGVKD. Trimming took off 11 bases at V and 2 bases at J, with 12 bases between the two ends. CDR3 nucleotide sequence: TGTGCCTCGGGGGGGGGTACTAATGAAAAACTGTTTTTT. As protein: CASGGGTNEKLFF.

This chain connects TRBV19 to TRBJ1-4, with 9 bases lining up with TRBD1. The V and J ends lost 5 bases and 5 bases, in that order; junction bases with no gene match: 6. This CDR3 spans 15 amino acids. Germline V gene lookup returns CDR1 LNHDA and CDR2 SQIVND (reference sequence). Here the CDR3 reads CASSLPGQGNEKLFF. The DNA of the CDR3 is TGTGCCAGTAGTCTACCGGGACAGGGCAATGAAAAACTGTTTTTT. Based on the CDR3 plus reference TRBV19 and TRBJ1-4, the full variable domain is DGGITQSPKYLFRKEGQNVTLSCEQNLNHDAMYWYRQDPGQGLRLIYYSQIVNDFQKGDIAEGYSVSREKKESFPLTVTSAQKNPTAFYLCASSLPGQGNEKLFFGSGTQLSVL.

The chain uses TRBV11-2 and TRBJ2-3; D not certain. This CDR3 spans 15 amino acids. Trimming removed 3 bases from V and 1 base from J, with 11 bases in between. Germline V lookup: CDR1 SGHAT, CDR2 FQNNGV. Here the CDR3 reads CASSFRRSGTDTQYF. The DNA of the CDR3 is TGTGCCAGCAGCTTCCGGAGAAGTGGCACAGATACGCAGTATTTT.

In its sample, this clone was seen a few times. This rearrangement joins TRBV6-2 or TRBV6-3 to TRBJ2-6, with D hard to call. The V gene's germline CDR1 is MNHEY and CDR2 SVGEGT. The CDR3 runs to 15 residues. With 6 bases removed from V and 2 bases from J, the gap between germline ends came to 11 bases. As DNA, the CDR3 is TGTGCCAGCAGCCCTCTCCTTACTGGGGCCAACGTCCTGACTTTC. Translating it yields CASSPLLTGANVLTF.

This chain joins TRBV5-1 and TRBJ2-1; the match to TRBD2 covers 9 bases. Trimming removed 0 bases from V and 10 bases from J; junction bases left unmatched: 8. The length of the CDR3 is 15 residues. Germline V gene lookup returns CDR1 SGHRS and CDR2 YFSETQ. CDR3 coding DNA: TGCGCCAGCAGCTTGGCTGCGGGAGGGCCGGGGGAGCAGTTCTTC. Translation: CASSLAAGGPGEQFF.

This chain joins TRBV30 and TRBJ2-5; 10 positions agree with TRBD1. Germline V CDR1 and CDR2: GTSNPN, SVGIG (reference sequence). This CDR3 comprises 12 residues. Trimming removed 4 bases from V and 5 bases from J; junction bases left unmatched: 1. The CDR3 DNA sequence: TGTGCCTGGAAGACAGGGGGCGAGACCCAGTACTTC. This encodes CAWKTGGETQYF.

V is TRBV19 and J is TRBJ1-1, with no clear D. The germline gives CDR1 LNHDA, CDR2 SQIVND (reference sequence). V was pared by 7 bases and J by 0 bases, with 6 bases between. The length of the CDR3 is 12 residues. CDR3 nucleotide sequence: TGTGCCAGTATGGGTATGAACACTGAAGCTTTCTTT. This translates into CASMGMNTEAFF.

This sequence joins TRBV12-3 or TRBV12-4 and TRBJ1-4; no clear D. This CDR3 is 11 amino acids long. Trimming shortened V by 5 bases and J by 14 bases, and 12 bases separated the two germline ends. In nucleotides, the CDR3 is TGTGCCAGCAGTCCTGCCGGGGTGCTGTTTTTT. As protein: CASSPAGVLFF.

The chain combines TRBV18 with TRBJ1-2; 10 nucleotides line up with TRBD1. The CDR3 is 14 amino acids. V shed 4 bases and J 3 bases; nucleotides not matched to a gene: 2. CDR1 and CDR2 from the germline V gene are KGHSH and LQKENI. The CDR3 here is CASSRQGADYGYTF. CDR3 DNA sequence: TGTGCCAGCTCACGACAGGGGGCCGACTATGGCTACACCTTC.

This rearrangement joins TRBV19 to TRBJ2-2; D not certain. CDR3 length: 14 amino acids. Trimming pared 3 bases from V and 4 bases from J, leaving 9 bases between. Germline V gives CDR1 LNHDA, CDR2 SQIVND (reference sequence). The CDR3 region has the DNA TGTGCCAGTAGTATTAAGGCTATCACCGGGGAGCTGTTTTTT. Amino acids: CASSIKAITGELFF.

For the CDR3, the DNA is TGTGCCTTGGGGGGCAGGGCTGAAAAACTGTTTTTT. Its translation is CALGGRAEKLFF. V is TRBV30 and J is TRBJ1-4; tentatively, D is TRBD1 (6 bases). Germline CDR1 GTSNPN, CDR2 SVGIG (reference sequence). The CDR3 is 12 residues long. Deletions cut 7 bases from V and 7 bases from J, with 13 bases between.

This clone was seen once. CDR3 loop: CASSFGQGANTEAFF. CDR3 coding DNA: TGTGCCAGCAGCTTTGGACAGGGGGCGAACACTGAAGCTTTCTTT. V usage is TRBV5-4 and J usage is TRBJ1-1, with 11 bases aligning to TRBD1. Germline values: CDR1 SGHNT, CDR2 YYREEE (reference sequence). This CDR3 comprises 15 residues. J lost 1 base, V lost 2 bases, and 1 base had no gene match. Based on the CDR3 plus reference TRBV5-4 and TRBJ1-1, the full variable domain is ETGVTQSPTHLIKTRGQQVTLRCSSQSGHNTVSWYQQALGQGPQFIFQYYREEENGRGNFPPRFSGLQFPNYSSELNVNALELDDSALYLCASSFGQGANTEAFFGQGTRLTVV.